This T cell receptor (beta chain) is from a study of blood T cell repertoires in COVID-19. Libraries were prepared by immunoSEQ multiplex PCR; TCRdb keeps only in-frame clonotypes and omits some of them. This sample yields 180,000 or so clones, of which around 85% are seen a single time; approximately 8.9% belongs to the top ten. This receptor was obtained from a woman aged 55-70 years with acute or convalescent COVID-19. Source material: peripheral blood.

The CDR3 DNA sequence: TGTGCCAGTAGGCTAGCGGGAGGGAGCAAAAACATTCAGTACTTC. Protein: CASRLAGGSKNIQYF. The V and J genes are TRBV19 and TRBJ2-4; 12 nucleotides match TRBD2. V lost 6 bases to trimming and J lost 3 bases; unmatched junction nucleotides: 3. Germline values: CDR1 LNHDA, CDR2 SQIVND (reference sequence). The CDR3 length is 15 residues.